Described below is a single TCR beta chain sequence and its context. Its cognate antigen is unknown. It was with 60 Vbeta and 13 Jbeta primers that the PCR ran. The data were produced by immunoSEQ multiplex PCR, yet TCRdb's version contains in-frame clones alone and is incomplete. Counted here are 120,000 or so clones, 75% to 80% occurring once; the ten biggest clones make up just under 6.5%. This entry comes from a study of cytomegalovirus exposure and HLA in healthy donors. Across the study: A previous analysis identified approximately 110 million unique TCR beta sequences derived from roughly 190 million T cells. Study results and caveats: Among TCR beta chains, those listed as cytomegalovirus-associated numbered about 160.

V was cut by 2 bases and J by 5 bases, with 24 bases left in between. Per the germline V gene, CDR1 is MNHNS and CDR2 is SASEGT. The CDR3 has 18 amino acids. V usage is TRBV6-1 and J usage is TRBJ1-2; D might be TRBD1 (6 bases). Sequenced sample: PBMCs. The receptor was derived from a woman between 35 and 50 years old in good health and CMV-seronegative. The CDR3 region has the DNA TGTGCCAGCAGTGAACTCCCCCCAGAAGGGGGGGATAGGTATGGCTACACCTTC. Residues: CASSELPPEGGDRYGYTF.